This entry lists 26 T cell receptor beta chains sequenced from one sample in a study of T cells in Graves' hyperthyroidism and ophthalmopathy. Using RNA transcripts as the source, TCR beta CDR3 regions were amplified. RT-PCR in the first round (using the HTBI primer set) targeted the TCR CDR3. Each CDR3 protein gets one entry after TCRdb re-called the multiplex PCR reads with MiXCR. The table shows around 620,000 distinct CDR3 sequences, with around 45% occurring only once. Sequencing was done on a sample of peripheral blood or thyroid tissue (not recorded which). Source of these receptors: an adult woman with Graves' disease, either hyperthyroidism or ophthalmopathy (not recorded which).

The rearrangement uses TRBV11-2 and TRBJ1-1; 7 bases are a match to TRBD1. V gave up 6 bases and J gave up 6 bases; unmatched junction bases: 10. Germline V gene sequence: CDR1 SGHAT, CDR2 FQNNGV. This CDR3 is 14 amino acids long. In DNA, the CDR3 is TGTGCCAGCAGTCCTGACCGGGACAGCTCTGAAGCTTTCTTT. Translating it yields CASSPDRDSSEAFF.

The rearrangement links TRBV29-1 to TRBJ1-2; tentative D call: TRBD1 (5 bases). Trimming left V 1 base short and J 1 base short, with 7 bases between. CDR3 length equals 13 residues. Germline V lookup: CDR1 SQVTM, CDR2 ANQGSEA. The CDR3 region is CSVEGQINYGYTF. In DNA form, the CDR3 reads TGCAGCGTTGAAGGACAGATTAACTATGGCTACACCTTC. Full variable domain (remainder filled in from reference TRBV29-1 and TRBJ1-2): SAVISQKPSRDICQRGTSLTIQCQVDSQVTMMFWYRQQPGQSLTLIATANQGSEATYESGFVIDKFPISRPNLTFSTLTVSNMSPEDSSIYLCSVEGQINYGYTFGSGTRLTVV.

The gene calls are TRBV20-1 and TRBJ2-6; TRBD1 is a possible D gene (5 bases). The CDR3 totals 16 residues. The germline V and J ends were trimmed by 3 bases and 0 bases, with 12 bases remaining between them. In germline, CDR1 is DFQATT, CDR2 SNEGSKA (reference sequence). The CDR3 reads CSASRGSPSGANVLTF. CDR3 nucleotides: TGCAGTGCTAGTAGGGGATCCCCCTCTGGGGCCAACGTCCTGACTTTC.

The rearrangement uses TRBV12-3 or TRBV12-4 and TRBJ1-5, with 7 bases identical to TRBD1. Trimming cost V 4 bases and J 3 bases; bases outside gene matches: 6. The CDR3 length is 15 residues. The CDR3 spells CASSWPGQNNQPQHF. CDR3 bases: TGTGCCAGCAGTTGGCCGGGACAGAACAATCAGCCCCAGCATTTT.

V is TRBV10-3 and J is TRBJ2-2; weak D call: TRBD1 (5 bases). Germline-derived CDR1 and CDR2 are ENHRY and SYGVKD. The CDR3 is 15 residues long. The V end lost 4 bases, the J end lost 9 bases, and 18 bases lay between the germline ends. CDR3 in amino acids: CAISAKGQGRRELFF. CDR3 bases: TGTGCCATCAGTGCCAAAGGACAAGGGCGCCGGGAGCTGTTTTTT.

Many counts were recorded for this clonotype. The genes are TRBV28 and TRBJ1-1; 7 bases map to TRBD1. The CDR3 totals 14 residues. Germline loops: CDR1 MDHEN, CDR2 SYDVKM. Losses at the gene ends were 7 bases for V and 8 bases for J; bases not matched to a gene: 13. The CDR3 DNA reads TGTGCCAGCAAACAGGAGCTCAGGGGGATCGAAGCTTTCTTT. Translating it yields CASKQELRGIEAFF.

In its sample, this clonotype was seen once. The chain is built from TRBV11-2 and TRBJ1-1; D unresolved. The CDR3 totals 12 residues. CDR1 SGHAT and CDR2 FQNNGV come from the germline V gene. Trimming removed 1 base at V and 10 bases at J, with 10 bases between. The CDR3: CASSLVALGAFF. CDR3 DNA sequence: TGTGCCAGCAGCTTAGTAGCCCTGGGAGCTTTCTTT.

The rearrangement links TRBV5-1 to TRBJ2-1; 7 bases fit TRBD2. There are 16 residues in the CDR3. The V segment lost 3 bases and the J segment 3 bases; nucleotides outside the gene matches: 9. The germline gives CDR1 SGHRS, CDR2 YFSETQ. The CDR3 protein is CASSSYSGPLYNEQFF. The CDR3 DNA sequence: TGCGCCAGCAGCTCCTATAGCGGGCCGCTCTACAATGAGCAGTTCTTC. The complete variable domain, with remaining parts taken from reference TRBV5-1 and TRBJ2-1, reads KAGVTQTPRYLIKTRGQQVTLSCSPISGHRSVSWYQQTPGQGLQFLFEYFSETQRNKGNFPGRFSGRQFSNSRSEMNVSTLELGDSALYLCASSSYSGPLYNEQFFGPGTRLTVL.

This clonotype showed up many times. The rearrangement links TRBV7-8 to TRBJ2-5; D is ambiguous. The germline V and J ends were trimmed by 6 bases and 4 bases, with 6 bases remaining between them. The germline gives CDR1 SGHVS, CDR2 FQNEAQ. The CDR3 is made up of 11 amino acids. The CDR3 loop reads CASSQTETQYF. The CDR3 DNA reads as TGTGCCAGCAGTCAAACAGAGACCCAGTACTTC.

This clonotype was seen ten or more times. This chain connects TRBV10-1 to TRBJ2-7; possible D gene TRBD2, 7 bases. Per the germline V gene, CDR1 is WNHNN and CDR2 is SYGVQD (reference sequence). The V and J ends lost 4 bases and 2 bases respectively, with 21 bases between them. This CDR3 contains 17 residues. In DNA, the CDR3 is TGCGCCAGCAGTGGGACAGCCAGACCGGGACTACCCTACGAGCAGTACTTC. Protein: CASSGTARPGLPYEQYF.

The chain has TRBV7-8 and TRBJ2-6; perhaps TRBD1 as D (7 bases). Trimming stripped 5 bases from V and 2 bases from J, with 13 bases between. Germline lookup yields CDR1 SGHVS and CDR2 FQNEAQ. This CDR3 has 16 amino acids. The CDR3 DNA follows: TGTGCCAGCAGCCGCGCAGGGGGGACTGGGGCCAACGTCCTGACTTTC. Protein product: CASSRAGGTGANVLTF.

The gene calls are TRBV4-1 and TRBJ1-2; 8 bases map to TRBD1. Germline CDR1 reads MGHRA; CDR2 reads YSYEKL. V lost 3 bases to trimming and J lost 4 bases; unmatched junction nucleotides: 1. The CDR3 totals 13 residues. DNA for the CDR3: TGCGCCAGCAGCCAGCAGGGGGCCTATGGCTACACCTTC. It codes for CASSQQGAYGYTF.

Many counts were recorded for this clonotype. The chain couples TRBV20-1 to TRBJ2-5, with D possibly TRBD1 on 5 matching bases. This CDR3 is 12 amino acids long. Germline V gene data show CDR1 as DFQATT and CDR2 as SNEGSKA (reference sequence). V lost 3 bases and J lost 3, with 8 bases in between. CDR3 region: CSASFREETQYF. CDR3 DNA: TGCAGTGCTAGTTTCAGGGAAGAGACCCAGTACTTC.

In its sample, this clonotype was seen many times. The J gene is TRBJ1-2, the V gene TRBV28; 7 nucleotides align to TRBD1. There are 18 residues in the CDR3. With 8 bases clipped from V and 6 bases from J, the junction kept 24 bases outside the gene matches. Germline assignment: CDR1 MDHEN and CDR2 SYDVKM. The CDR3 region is CASDPTGLKFGRKNGYTF. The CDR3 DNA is TGTGCCAGCGACCCGACAGGGTTAAAGTTTGGCCGTAAGAATGGCTACACCTTC.

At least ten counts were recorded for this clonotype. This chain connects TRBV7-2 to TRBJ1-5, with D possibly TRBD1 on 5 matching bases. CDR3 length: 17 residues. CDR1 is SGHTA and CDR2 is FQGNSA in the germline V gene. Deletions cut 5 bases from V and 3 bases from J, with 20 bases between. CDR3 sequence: CASSPWSGALDNQPQHF. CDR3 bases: TGTGCCAGCAGCCCCTGGAGCGGGGCCCTCGACAATCAGCCCCAGCATTTT.

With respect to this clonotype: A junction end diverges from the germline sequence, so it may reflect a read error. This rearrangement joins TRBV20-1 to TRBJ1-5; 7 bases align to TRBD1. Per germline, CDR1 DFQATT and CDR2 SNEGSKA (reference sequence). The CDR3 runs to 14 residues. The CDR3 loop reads CSARGGAGSQPQHF. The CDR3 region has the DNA TGCAGTGCCAGAGGGGGCGCGGGCAGTCAGCCCCAGCATTTT.

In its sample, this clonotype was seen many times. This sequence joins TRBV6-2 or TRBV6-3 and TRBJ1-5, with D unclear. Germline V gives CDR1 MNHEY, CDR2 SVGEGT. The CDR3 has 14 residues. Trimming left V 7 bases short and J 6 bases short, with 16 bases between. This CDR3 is CASTPRAPGQPQHF. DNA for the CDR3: TGTGCCAGCACCCCTAGGGCGCCGGGTCAGCCCCAGCATTTT.

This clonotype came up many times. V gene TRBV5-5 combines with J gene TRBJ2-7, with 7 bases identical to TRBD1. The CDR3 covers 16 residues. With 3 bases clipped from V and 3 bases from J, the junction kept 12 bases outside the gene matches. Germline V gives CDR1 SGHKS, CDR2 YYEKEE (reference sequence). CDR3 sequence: CASSWDSPPSYYEQYF. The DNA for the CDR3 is TGTGCCAGCAGCTGGGACAGCCCCCCGTCTTACTACGAGCAGTACTTC.

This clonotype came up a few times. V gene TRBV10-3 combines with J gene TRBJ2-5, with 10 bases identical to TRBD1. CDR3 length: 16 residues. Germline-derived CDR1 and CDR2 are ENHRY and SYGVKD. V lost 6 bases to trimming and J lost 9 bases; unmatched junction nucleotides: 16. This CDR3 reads CAIRSMTGGEAQPQYF. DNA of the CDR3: TGTGCCATCAGATCAATGACAGGGGGCGAGGCTCAGCCCCAGTACTTC.

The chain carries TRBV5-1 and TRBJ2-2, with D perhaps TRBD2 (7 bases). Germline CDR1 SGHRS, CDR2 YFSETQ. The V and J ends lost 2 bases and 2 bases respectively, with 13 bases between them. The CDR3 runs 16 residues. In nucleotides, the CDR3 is TGCGCCAGCAGCTTAGGGGGGGGCTCCAACACCGGGGAGCTGTTTTTT. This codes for CASSLGGGSNTGELFF.

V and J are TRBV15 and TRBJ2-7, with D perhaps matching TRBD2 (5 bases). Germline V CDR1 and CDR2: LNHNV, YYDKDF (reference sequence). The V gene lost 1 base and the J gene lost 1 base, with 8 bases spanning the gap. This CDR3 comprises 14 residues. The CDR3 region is CATSRVARSYEQYF. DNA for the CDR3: TGTGCCACCAGCAGAGTAGCGCGGTCCTACGAGCAGTACTTC.

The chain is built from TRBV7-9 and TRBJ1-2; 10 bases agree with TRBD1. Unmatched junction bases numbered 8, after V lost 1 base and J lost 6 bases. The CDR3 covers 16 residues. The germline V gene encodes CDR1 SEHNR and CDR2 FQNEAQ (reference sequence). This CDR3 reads CASSLDSPGTGDGYTF. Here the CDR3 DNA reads TGTGCCAGCAGCTTAGACTCTCCTGGGACAGGGGATGGCTACACCTTC.

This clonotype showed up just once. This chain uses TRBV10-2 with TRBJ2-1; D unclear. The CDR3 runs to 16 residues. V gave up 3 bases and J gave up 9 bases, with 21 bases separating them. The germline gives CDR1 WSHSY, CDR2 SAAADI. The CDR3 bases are TGCGCCAGCAGTGAAGGTTCCCGACAATCGATGGGTGAGCAGTTCTTC. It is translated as CASSEGSRQSMGEQFF.

The CDR3: CASSGGQGENSPLHF. The CDR3 coding sequence is TGTGCCAGCAGCGGAGGACAGGGAGAGAATTCACCCCTCCACTTT. The rearrangement joins TRBV9 to TRBJ1-6; 8 nucleotides agree with TRBD1. Germline V gene lookup returns CDR1 SGDLS and CDR2 YYNGEE. After removal of 3 bases from V and 7 bases from J, the junction contained 6 bases not matched to a gene. This CDR3 spans 15 amino acids.

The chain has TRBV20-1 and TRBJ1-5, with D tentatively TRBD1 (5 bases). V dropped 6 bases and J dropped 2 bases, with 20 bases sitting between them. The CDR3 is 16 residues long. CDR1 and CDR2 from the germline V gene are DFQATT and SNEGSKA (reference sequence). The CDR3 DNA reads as TGCAGTGCCACCCAAGGTGGGGGTTCGGGCAATCAGCCCCAGCATTTT. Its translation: CSATQGGGSGNQPQHF.

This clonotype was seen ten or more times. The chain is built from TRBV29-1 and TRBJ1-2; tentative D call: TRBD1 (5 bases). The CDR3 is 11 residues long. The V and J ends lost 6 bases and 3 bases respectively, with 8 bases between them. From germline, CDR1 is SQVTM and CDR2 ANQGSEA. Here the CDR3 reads CSVGTDYGYTF. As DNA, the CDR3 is TGCAGCGTAGGGACCGACTATGGCTACACCTTC.